One and the same sample provided the 32 T cell receptor beta chains below, sequenced in a study of Ad26.COV2.S vaccination and SARS-CoV-2 variants. Treatment meaning: around 19 received Ad26.COV2.S at low or high dose, single or two shots; several received placebo; per-sample allocation not given. The investigators took samples on day 63 after the first vaccine or placebo injection. Data came from immunoSEQ multiplex PCR; TCRdb stores just in-frame clones and leaves some out. Of approximately 450,000 clones listed, approximately 92% are singletons. Sequencing was performed on peripheral blood, taken in a trial of Ad26.COV2.S vaccine versus placebo. The receptors stem from a person between 18 and 60 years old who received the Ad26.COV2.S COVID-19 vaccine or a placebo.

The rearrangement joins TRBV7-4 to TRBJ2-1; D may be TRBD2 (6 bases). The CDR3 sequence is 16 residues long. Germline CDR1 is SGHVT and CDR2 is SQSDAQ. V was shortened by 2 bases and J by 0 bases, with 11 bases between the two germline ends. CDR3 sequence reads: CASSLSSGSSYNEQFF. The CDR3 coding sequence is TGTGCCAGCAGCTTAAGTAGCGGAAGCTCCTACAATGAGCAGTTCTTC. Full variable domain (remainder filled in from reference TRBV7-4 and TRBJ2-1): GAGVSQSPRYKVAKRGRDVALRCDSISGHVTLYWYRQTLGQGSEVLTYSQSDAQRDKSGRPSGRFSAERPERSVSTLKIQRTEQGDSAVYLCASSLSSGSSYNEQFFGPGTRLTVL.

The J gene is TRBJ1-1, the V gene TRBV28, with TRBD1 matching 10 bases. CDR3 size: 14 residues. Germline V gene lookup returns CDR1 MDHEN and CDR2 SYDVKM. Losses at the gene ends were 5 bases for V and 3 bases for J; bases not matched to a gene: 3. The CDR3 loop reads CASSPGQGDTEAFF. The CDR3 DNA reads as TGTGCCAGCAGTCCAGGACAGGGGGACACTGAAGCTTTCTTT. The full variable domain, completed using reference TRBV28 and TRBJ1-1, is DVKVTQSSRYLVKRTGEKVFLECVQDMDHENMFWYRQDPGLGLRLIYFSYDVKMKEKGDIPEGYSVSREKKERFSLILESASTNQTSMYLCASSPGQGDTEAFFGQGTRLTVV.

The J gene is TRBJ2-1, the V gene TRBV7-3, with D possibly matching TRBD2 (6 bases). From germline, CDR1 is SGHTA and CDR2 FQGTGA. The V end lost 2 bases, the J end lost 9 bases, and 14 bases lay between the germline ends. The CDR3 sequence is 14 residues long. This CDR3 reads CASSLGGDGGEQFF. The CDR3 nucleotides are TGTGCCAGCAGCTTAGGCGGGGATGGGGGTGAGCAGTTCTTC.

This clone has just a few counts. The rearrangement uses TRBV4-3 and TRBJ1-5, with D unresolved. V gave up 0 bases and J gave up 6 bases, with 6 bases separating them. This CDR3 comprises 13 residues. CDR1 is LGHNA, CDR2 YSLEER, per germline. The CDR3: CASSQDRTQPQHF. CDR3 DNA sequence: TGCGCCAGCAGCCAAGATCGGACTCAGCCCCAGCATTTT.

The rearrangement joins TRBV28 to TRBJ2-3; D gene unclear. Looked up from germline, CDR1 is MDHEN and CDR2 is SYDVKM. V gave up 2 bases and J gave up 6 bases, with 6 bases separating them. The CDR3 is made up of 12 amino acids. DNA for the CDR3: TGTGCCAGCAGTTTAATAGAGGATACGCAGTATTTT. Translated: CASSLIEDTQYF.

The chain is built from TRBV6-5 and TRBJ1-1, with 8 bases that match TRBD1. V was clipped by 0 bases and J by 5 bases; unmatched bases: 5. Germline V lookup: CDR1 MNHEY, CDR2 SVGAGI. The CDR3 has 15 residues. DNA for the CDR3: TGTGCCAGCAGTTACTCGACAGGGGCTGGAACTGAAGCTTTCTTT. This codes for CASSYSTGAGTEAFF.

The chain joins TRBV6-6 to TRBJ2-1, with 12 bases that match TRBD1. Germline CDR1 is MNHNY and CDR2 is SVGAGI (reference sequence). V shed 2 bases, J shed 9 bases, and the junction held 5 bases outside the gene matches. CDR3 length: 15 residues. CDR3 bases: TGTGCCAGCAGTTACCGGGACAGGGGGCTCGGTGAGCAGTTCTTC. This encodes CASSYRDRGLGEQFF.

The chain joins TRBV10-2 to TRBJ1-6; TRBD1 matches at 7 bases. Germline values: CDR1 WSHSY, CDR2 SAAADI. V shed 5 bases, J shed 6 bases, and the junction held 7 bases outside the gene matches. The CDR3 has 15 residues. This CDR3 reads CASSSLTGVNSPLHF. CDR3 DNA sequence: TGCGCCAGCAGTTCCCTTACAGGGGTTAATTCACCCCTCCACTTT.

The CDR3: CASSIPGTGTYEQYF. The CDR3, as DNA: TGTGCCAGTAGTATCCCCGGGACAGGAACCTACGAGCAGTACTTC. This rearrangement joins TRBV19 to TRBJ2-7, with 8 nucleotides matching TRBD1. V was pared by 3 bases and J by 2 bases, with 6 bases of the junction left unmatched. Germline assignment: CDR1 LNHDA and CDR2 SQIVND (reference sequence). This CDR3 region has 15 residues.

The chain uses TRBV7-9 and TRBJ2-3; the D gene could be TRBD1 or TRBD2 (6 bases each). The CDR3 loop spans 15 amino acids. CDR1 and CDR2 from the germline V gene are SEHNR and FQNEAQ (reference sequence). Trimming removed 1 base from V and 4 bases from J, with 12 bases in between. As DNA, the CDR3 is TGTGCCAGCAGCTTAGATGGGGGGCTGCCAGATACGCAGTATTTT. Its protein product is CASSLDGGLPDTQYF.

This chain connects TRBV7-2 to TRBJ1-5; D is ambiguous. V was clipped by 2 bases and J by 1 base, with 9 bases between them. The CDR3 length is 15 residues. Germline V lookup: CDR1 SGHTA, CDR2 FQGNSA. The CDR3 is CASSLSGSSNQPQHF. The CDR3 DNA reads as TGTGCCAGCAGCTTATCGGGATCCAGCAATCAGCCCCAGCATTTT.

The chain employs TRBV7-9 and TRBJ1-3; TRBD1 agrees at 7 bases. Germline-derived CDR1 and CDR2 are SEHNR and FQNEAQ (reference sequence). The junction had 6 bases not matched to a gene; V was cut back by 4 bases and J by 3 bases. CDR3 length: 15 amino acids. The DNA for the CDR3 is TGTGCCAGCAGCTCCTCGACAGGGAGTGGAAACACCATATATTTT. This gives the protein CASSSSTGSGNTIYF.

The V gene is TRBV10-3, the J gene TRBJ1-5; D gene uncertain. Germline V CDR1 and CDR2: ENHRY, SYGVKD. Trimming removed 4 bases from V and 0 bases from J, with 4 bases in between. The CDR3 sequence is 13 residues long. The CDR3 nucleotides are TGTGCCATCAGTGGGAATAGCAATCAGCCCCAGCATTTT. This sequence encodes CAISGNSNQPQHF.

V usage is TRBV19 and J usage is TRBJ2-3, with D unresolved. The germline CDR1 and CDR2 sequences are LNHDA and SQIVND (reference sequence). V lost 4 bases, J lost 3 bases, and 2 bases lay in between. The CDR3 is 11 amino acids. The CDR3 sequence is CASSTTDTQYF. CDR3 in DNA: TGTGCCAGTAGTACAACAGATACGCAGTATTTT.

The rearrangement joins TRBV7-8 to TRBJ1-6, with D perhaps matching TRBD1 (5 bases). The ends were cut back, 4 bases at V and 3 bases at J, with 7 bases in the middle. This CDR3 region has 14 residues. Germline V gene data show CDR1 as SGHVS and CDR2 as FQNEAQ. The CDR3 reads CASSSQVYNSPLHF. CDR3 sequence (DNA): TGTGCCAGCAGCTCACAGGTCTATAATTCACCCCTCCACTTT.

The chain uses TRBV27 and TRBJ2-7, with D possibly matching TRBD1 (6 bases). This CDR3 has 14 amino acids. Trimming stripped 3 bases from V and 1 base from J, with 10 bases between. Germline loops: CDR1 MNHEY, CDR2 SMNVEV (reference sequence). CDR3 nucleotides: TGTGCCAGCAGTTTCTCCACAGGGTCCTACGAGCAGTACTTC. Translated, it gives CASSFSTGSYEQYF.

V gene TRBV9 combines with J gene TRBJ2-5; TRBD2 is a possible D gene (5 bases). This CDR3 is built from 16 residues. Trimming cost V 4 bases and J 0 bases, with 16 bases left between them. CDR1 and CDR2 (germline): SGDLS, YYNGEE. The chain's CDR3 is CASSPRGSAHQETQYF. The CDR3 nucleotides read TGTGCCAGCAGCCCGAGAGGGAGCGCCCACCAAGAGACCCAGTACTTC.

The chain carries TRBV9 and TRBJ1-1; weak D call: TRBD1 (5 bases). Trimming removed 3 bases at V and 7 bases at J, with 22 bases between. Germline CDR1 and CDR2: SGDLS and YYNGEE. CDR3 length: 16 residues. CDR3: CASSGTQTATGIEAFF. CDR3 DNA: TGTGCCAGCAGCGGTACCCAGACAGCCACCGGTATTGAAGCTTTCTTT.

The chain joins TRBV9 to TRBJ2-2; perhaps TRBD2 as D (6 bases). The ends were cut back, 0 bases at V and 6 bases at J, with 9 bases in the middle. The CDR3 spans 14 residues. Germline V CDR1 and CDR2: SGDLS, YYNGEE. CDR3 region: CASSVAGGSGELFF. Written as DNA, the CDR3 is TGTGCCAGCAGCGTAGCAGGAGGGTCCGGGGAGCTGTTTTTT. Complete variable domain (other parts from reference TRBV9 and TRBJ2-2): DSGVTQTPKHLITATGQRVTLRCSPRSGDLSVYWYQQSLDQGLQFLIQYYNGEERAKGNILERFSAQQFPDLHSELNLSSLELGDSALYFCASSVAGGSGELFFGEGSRLTVL.

The rearrangement links TRBV11-2 to TRBJ2-7; TRBD1 matches 7 bases. The germline V gene encodes CDR1 SGHAT and CDR2 FQNNGV. The junction had 5 bases not matched to a gene; V was cut back by 1 base and J by 2 bases. The CDR3 is 15 amino acids. The DNA of the CDR3 is TGTGCCAGCAGCTTAGGATCGGGACAGACCTACGAGCAGTACTTC. Residues: CASSLGSGQTYEQYF.

The rearrangement links TRBV23-1 to TRBJ1-6, with a possible D match to TRBD1 (5 bases). TRBV23-1 belongs to the ORF category, with a function that is uncertain. The length of the CDR3 is 13 residues. V lost 4 bases to trimming and J lost 8 bases, with 9 bases between them. The CDR3 reads CASSLRVYSPLHF. CDR3 bases: TGCGCCAGCAGTCTCAGGGTATATTCACCCCTCCACTTT.

Points on this clone: Relative to the germline gene, one junction end is altered; a read error may explain this. This chain uses TRBV7-7 with TRBJ2-1; no firm D call. CDR1 and CDR2 (germline): SSHAT, FNYEAQ (reference sequence). CDR3 length: 15 amino acids. In nucleotides, the CDR3 is TGTGCTAGCAGCCCCGATCTGAGCTCCTACAATGAGCAGTTCTTC. This codes for CASSPDLSSYNEQFF.

The chain carries TRBV29-1 and TRBJ1-6; D unresolved. There are 12 residues in the CDR3. The V end lost 6 bases, the J end lost 5 bases, and 8 bases lay between the germline ends. Germline V gene lookup returns CDR1 SQVTM and CDR2 ANQGSEA. The DNA for the CDR3 is TGCAGCGTACAGAGCAATAATTCACCCCTCCACTTT. Translated: CSVQSNNSPLHF. The full variable domain, in which reference TRBV29-1 and TRBJ1-6 provide the parts outside the CDR3, is SAVISQKPSRDICQRGTSLTIQCQVDSQVTMMFWYRQQPGQSLTLIATANQGSEATYESGFVIDKFPISRPNLTFSTLTVSNMSPEDSSIYLCSVQSNNSPLHFGNGTRLTVT.

The V and J genes are TRBV5-6 and TRBJ2-5; D possibly uses TRBD1 or TRBD2 (5 bases each). CDR1 and CDR2 from the germline V gene are SGHDT and YYEEEE. The V end was cut by 2 bases, the J end by 1 base, with 9 bases between. The CDR3 extends over 14 amino acids. CDR3 sequence: CASSFWGFQETQYF. CDR3 nucleotides: TGTGCCAGCAGCTTCTGGGGGTTCCAAGAGACCCAGTACTTC.

The rearrangement uses TRBV20-1 and TRBJ2-7; D gene ambiguous. The V end lost 3 bases, the J end lost 0 bases, and 9 bases lay between the germline ends. The CDR3 covers 13 residues. In germline, CDR1 is DFQATT, CDR2 SNEGSKA (reference sequence). In nucleotides, the CDR3 is TGCAGTGCTAGTGACGGAAGCTCCTACGAGCAGTACTTC. Translation: CSASDGSSYEQYF.

The chain couples TRBV30 to TRBJ1-5; 9 nucleotides match TRBD1. CDR3 size: 13 residues. Germline trimming cut 5 bases from V and 9 bases from J; bases unmatched to any gene: 8. The germline V gene encodes CDR1 GTSNPN and CDR2 SVGIG (reference sequence). The CDR3 coding sequence is TGTGCCTGGGGGGGACAGGGAGTAGGGCCCCAGCATTTT. It codes for CAWGGQGVGPQHF.

The chain uses TRBV3-1 (or the pseudogene TRBV3-2) and TRBJ2-1; TRBD2 agrees at 7 bases. The CDR3 is 16 residues long. The germline gives CDR1 LGHDT, CDR2 YNNKEL (reference sequence). J was trimmed by 4 bases and V by 0 bases; bases with no gene match: 6. The CDR3 coding sequence is TGTGCCAGCAGCCAAGACGCGGCTAGCGGTTACAATGAGCAGTTCTTC. Translating gives CASSQDAASGYNEQFF.

In its sample, this clone was seen once. The V call is TRBV7-3, the J call TRBJ2-1, with 7 nucleotides matching TRBD2. CDR3 size: 18 residues. Germline CDR1 SGHTA, CDR2 FQGTGA. Trimming took 2 bases from V and 0 from J; bases not matched to a gene: 10. The CDR3, as DNA: TGTGCCAGCAGCTTACCTTGTGGGAGGGAGAGCTCCTACAATGAGCAGTTCTTC. It translates to CASSLPCGRESSYNEQFF.

A note on this clone: The identical CDR3 is also encoded by other nucleotide sequences in the sample. The chain joins TRBV29-1 to TRBJ2-5; unclear D gene. Per the germline V gene, CDR1 is SQVTM and CDR2 is ANQGSEA. Trimming removed 4 bases from V and 5 bases from J, with 5 bases in between. The CDR3 is 10 amino acids. CDR3 sequence: CSVGEETQYF. The CDR3 bases are TGCAGCGTTGGTGAGGAGACCCAGTACTTC.

The chain joins TRBV19 to TRBJ2-1; D is undetermined. Trimming took 0 bases from V and 0 from J, leaving 12 bases between them. There are 17 residues in the CDR3. Germline V lookup: CDR1 LNHDA, CDR2 SQIVND (reference sequence). The CDR3, as DNA: TGTGCCAGTAGTATAGATCCCCTGGCGAGCTCCTACAATGAGCAGTTCTTC. Its translation: CASSIDPLASSYNEQFF.

The V and J genes are TRBV21-1 and TRBJ1-5. TRBV21-1 is a pseudogene. The length of the CDR3 is 16 residues. Here the CDR3 DNA reads TGTGCCAGCAGCAAAGAGGGGGGAGGTGTTAATCAGCCCCAGCATTTT. It is translated as CASSKEGGGVNQPQHF.

This chain connects TRBV9 to TRBJ1-2, with D possibly matching TRBD1 (5 bases). CDR3 length: 17 amino acids. The germline CDR1 and CDR2 sequences are SGDLS and YYNGEE. Trimming took 0 bases from V and 0 from J, leaving 15 bases between them. The DNA for the CDR3 is TGTGCCAGCAGCGTAGATCTCGGGACGGCAGCTAACTATGGCTACACCTTC. Translating it yields CASSVDLGTAANYGYTF.